This T cell receptor beta chain came from a study of T cell changes during pregnancy in multiple sclerosis. CDR1 SGHVS and CDR2 FQNEAQ come from the germline V gene. This CDR3 contains 20 residues. The ends lost 5 bases at V and 0 bases at J; junction bases unmatched: 13. This table comes from immunoSEQ multiplex PCR, and its TCRdb copy is limited to in-frame clones, with some not included. This table has approximately 69,000 clones, around nine tenths appearing once. The chain links TRBV7-8 to TRBJ2-6; 10 bases are shared with TRBD1. The sample here was CD4+ T cells from peripheral blood mononuclear cells, taken in the third trimester of pregnancy. This receptor was identified in a female donor in good health, enrolled as a control in a pregnancy study. The CDR3 region is CASSPGVRGQGTSGANVLTF. The CDR3 nucleotides read TGTGCCAGCAGCCCGGGTGTTAGGGGACAGGGGACCTCTGGGGCCAACGTCCTGACTTTC.